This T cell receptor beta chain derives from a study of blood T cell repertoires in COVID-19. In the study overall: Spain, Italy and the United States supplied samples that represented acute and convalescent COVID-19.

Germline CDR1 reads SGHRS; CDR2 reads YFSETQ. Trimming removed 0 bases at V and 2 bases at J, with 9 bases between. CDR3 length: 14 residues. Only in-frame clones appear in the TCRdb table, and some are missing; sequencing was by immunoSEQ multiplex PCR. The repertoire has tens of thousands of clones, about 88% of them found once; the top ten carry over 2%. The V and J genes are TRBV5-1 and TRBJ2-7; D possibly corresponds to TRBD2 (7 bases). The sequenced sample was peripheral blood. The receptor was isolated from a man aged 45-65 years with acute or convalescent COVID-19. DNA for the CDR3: TGCGCCAGCAGCTTGGGGCGGGGGCCCTACGAGCAGTACTTC. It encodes CASSLGRGPYEQYF.